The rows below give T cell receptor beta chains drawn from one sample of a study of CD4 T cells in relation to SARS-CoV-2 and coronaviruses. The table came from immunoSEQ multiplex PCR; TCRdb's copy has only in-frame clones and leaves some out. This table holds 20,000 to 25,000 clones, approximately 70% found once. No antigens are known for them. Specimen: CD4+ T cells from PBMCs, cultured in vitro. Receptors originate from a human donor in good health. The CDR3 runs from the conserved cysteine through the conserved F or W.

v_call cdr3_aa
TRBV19 CASRTRQAPGNTIYF
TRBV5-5 CASSLRDRGSEKLFF
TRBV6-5 CASSLSGGYEQYF
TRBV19 CASSTRLKSEAFF
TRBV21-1 CASSKAVGFSSGRARSYEQYF
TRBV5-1 CASSSGGSNQPQHF
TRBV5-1 CASSLGTRGVSPLHF
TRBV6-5 CASSYVRGRGTEAFF
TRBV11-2 CASSRLRAGGGETQYF
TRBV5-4 CASRLDSPSSYNEQFF
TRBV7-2 CASSLGDRGRTGELFF
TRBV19 CASSMRGLYQETQYF
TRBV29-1 CSGGPLRGGYGYTF
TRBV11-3 CASSLRQGDDEQYF
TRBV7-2 CASSLLGVNEKLFF
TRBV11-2 CASSLGRGRGSDQETQYF
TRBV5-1 CASSVGSTGTNEKLFF
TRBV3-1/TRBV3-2 CASSQAPVLGQYF